These T cell receptor beta chains were read from a single sample in a study of blood T cell repertoires in COVID-19. Only in-frame clones appear in the TCRdb table, and some are missing; sequencing was by immunoSEQ multiplex PCR. The profile shows some 250,000 clones, roughly 88% of them singletons. Sequences were obtained from peripheral blood. These receptors all come from a woman in her twenties or thirties with acute or convalescent COVID-19. Each CDR3 is given with its conserved first and last residue. Each record gives: J gene, D gene, V gene, clone size, CDR3 DNA, CDR3 protein. The D gene is left open where the match is weak. Where a row states a size, it is once, few, many or the class of an expanded clone; other rows omit it.

J: TRBJ1-5
D: TRBD1
V: TRBV7-2
size: -
DNA: TGTGCCAGCAGCTTAACAGGGGGCCGGGGCAATCAGCCCCAGCATTTT
CDR3: CASSLTGGRGNQPQHF

J: TRBJ2-5
D: -
V: TRBV19
size: -
DNA: TGTGCCAGTAGTACCTCGGGGACCCAGTACTTC
CDR3: CASSTSGTQYF

J: TRBJ2-5
D: TRBD2
V: TRBV7-9
size: few
DNA: TGTGCCAGCAGCCGAGCTCCGGGACTAGCATCTGAGACCCAGTACTTC
CDR3: CASSRAPGLASETQYF

J: TRBJ2-7
D: TRBD2
V: TRBV7-3
size: -
DNA: TGTGCCAGCAGCTTAACCGGACTAGCGGGGTCCTACGAGCAGTACTTC
CDR3: CASSLTGLAGSYEQYF

J: TRBJ2-7
D: -
V: TRBV10-3
size: -
DNA: TGTGCCATCAGTGAGTCGAGCCTAACCTACGAGCAGTACTTC
CDR3: CAISESSLTYEQYF

J: TRBJ1-6
D: TRBD1
V: TRBV24-1
size: -
DNA: TGTGCCATCTACCCCCTCAGGGGGCTCAATTCACCCCTCCACTTT
CDR3: CAIYPLRGLNSPLHF

J: TRBJ2-1
D: -
V: TRBV3-1/TRBV3-2
size: -
DNA: TGTGCCAGCAGCCAAGCTCCGTTATCCTACAATGAGCAGTTCTTC
CDR3: CASSQAPLSYNEQFF

J: TRBJ2-5
D: TRBD2
V: TRBV18
size: -
DNA: TGTGCCAGCTCACCACTAGCGGGAGGCGGGGAGACCCAGTACTTC
CDR3: CASSPLAGGGETQYF

J: TRBJ2-3
D: -
V: TRBV5-1
size: -
DNA: TGCGCCAGCAGCAAGGGGTCGGGCTCGATCACAGATACGCAGTATTTT
CDR3: CASSKGSGSITDTQYF

J: TRBJ2-1
D: TRBD2
V: TRBV6-5
size: few
DNA: TGTGCCAGCAGTACCCGCCCGACCTTAGCGGGATCGCAGTTCTTC
CDR3: CASSTRPTLAGSQFF

J: TRBJ2-7
D: TRBD1
V: TRBV7-2
size: -
DNA: TGTGCCAGCAGCTTAGTGCCAGGGGGAGCCTACGAGCAGTACTTC
CDR3: CASSLVPGGAYEQYF

J: TRBJ2-7
D: -
V: TRBV14
size: -
DNA: TGTGCCAGCGGCCTCACCTACGAGCAGTACTTC
CDR3: CASGLTYEQYF

J: TRBJ2-1
D: -
V: TRBV29-1
size: -
DNA: TGCAGCGTAACACAGTCCTACAATGAGCAGTTCTTC
CDR3: CSVTQSYNEQFF

J: TRBJ1-1
D: -
V: TRBV10-2
size: -
DNA: TGCGCCAGCAGAGAACAGACAGTCGGCGACACTGAAGCTTTCTTT
CDR3: CASREQTVGDTEAFF

J: TRBJ2-5
D: TRBD1
V: TRBV2
size: -
DNA: TGTGCCAGCAGCGTGGACAGGGGGTGGCAAGAGACCCAGTACTTC
CDR3: CASSVDRGWQETQYF

J: TRBJ1-1
D: -
V: TRBV6-6
size: -
DNA: TGTGCCAGCAGTTCTCTGATGGAGATTGAAGCTTTCTTT
CDR3: CASSSLMEIEAFF

J: TRBJ1-4
D: -
V: TRBV10-1
size: -
DNA: TGCGCCAGCAGTGAGTCTGGGACACCAGAAAAACTGTTTTTT
CDR3: CASSESGTPEKLFF

J: TRBJ2-1
D: TRBD2
V: TRBV24-1
size: -
DNA: TGTGCCACCAGTGATTCTACGGCGGGGGGGACTGAGCAGTTCTTC
CDR3: CATSDSTAGGTEQFF

J: TRBJ2-4
D: -
V: TRBV6-5
size: -
DNA: TGTGCCAGCAGTCCGCGGGGCCTAGCCAAAAACATTCAGTACTTC
CDR3: CASSPRGLAKNIQYF

J: TRBJ1-6
D: -
V: TRBV21-1
size: -
DNA: TGTGCCAGCAGCAAAAAGGGGTTCTATAATTCACCCCTCCACTTT
CDR3: CASSKKGFYNSPLHF

J: TRBJ2-7
D: TRBD1
V: TRBV10-1
size: -
DNA: TGCGCCAGCAGTGAAGGGACAGCCCCTATAGAGCAGTACTTC
CDR3: CASSEGTAPIEQYF

J: TRBJ1-5
D: -
V: TRBV30
size: -
DNA: TGTGCCTGGAGTGTACTGGGGGGACTACAGCCCCAGCATTTT
CDR3: CAWSVLGGLQPQHF

J: TRBJ2-2
D: TRBD2
V: TRBV11-2
size: -
DNA: TGTGCCAGCAGCCGAGGGGCTAGCGGGATACCCGGGGAGCTGTTTTTT
CDR3: CASSRGASGIPGELFF

J: TRBJ2-7
D: TRBD1
V: TRBV6-1
size: few
DNA: TGTGCCAGCACCGACAGGGAAGGCGAGCAGTACTTC
CDR3: CASTDREGEQYF

J: TRBJ2-1
D: TRBD1
V: TRBV25-1
size: -
DNA: TGTGCCAGCAGTGAAACGACAGGGGTAAGCAATGAGCAGTTCTTC
CDR3: CASSETTGVSNEQFF

J: TRBJ1-5
D: -
V: TRBV27
size: -
DNA: TGTGCCAGCAGTTTATACCGCGGCGGGCAGCCCCAGCATTTT
CDR3: CASSLYRGGQPQHF

J: TRBJ2-7
D: TRBD1
V: TRBV20-1
size: -
DNA: TGCAGTGCTATTGACAGGGCGCGCATCAACGAGCAGTACTTC
CDR3: CSAIDRARINEQYF

J: TRBJ1-1
D: TRBD1
V: TRBV19
size: -
DNA: TGTGCCAGTAGTTTCCGGACAGGGGGAGTGGATGAAGCTTTCTTT
CDR3: CASSFRTGGVDEAFF

J: TRBJ2-7
D: -
V: TRBV5-5
size: -
DNA: TGTGCCAGCAGCTTCAGCCAGGCCTACGAGCAGTACTTC
CDR3: CASSFSQAYEQYF

J: TRBJ1-1
D: TRBD1
V: TRBV7-9
size: -
DNA: TGTGCCAGCAGCCCTTGGGACAGGGGGAACACTGAAGCTTTCTTT
CDR3: CASSPWDRGNTEAFF

J: TRBJ2-1
D: TRBD2
V: TRBV4-1
size: -
DNA: TGCGCCAGCAGCGGACTAGCGGGAGCATCTGAGCAGTTCTTC
CDR3: CASSGLAGASEQFF

J: TRBJ2-7
D: TRBD2
V: TRBV30
size: few
DNA: TGTGCCAGTAGGCTAGCGGGATCGAGGGAGCAGTACTTC
CDR3: CASRLAGSREQYF

J: TRBJ2-7
D: -
V: TRBV5-6
size: once
DNA: TGTGCCAGCAGCTCTTTAATCGAGCAGTACTTC
CDR3: CASSSLIEQYF

J: TRBJ2-7
D: -
V: TRBV6-2/TRBV6-3
size: -
DNA: TGTGCCAGCAGTTATACTGGACAAGCTATCTACGAGCAGTACTTC
CDR3: CASSYTGQAIYEQYF

J: TRBJ1-2
D: -
V: TRBV12-3/TRBV12-4
size: -
DNA: TGTGCCAGCAGTCTAGGGGACACGGGCTACACCTTC
CDR3: CASSLGDTGYTF

J: TRBJ1-5
D: -
V: TRBV18
size: -
DNA: TGTGCCAGCTCACCACCGAACAGGGTGGCCCCTTATCAGCCCCAGCATTTT
CDR3: CASSPPNRVAPYQPQHF

J: TRBJ2-7
D: TRBD2
V: TRBV9
size: -
DNA: TGTGCCAGCAGCGTAGCTGGGCTAGCGGGAGGAAATGACGAGCAGTACTTC
CDR3: CASSVAGLAGGNDEQYF

J: TRBJ2-7
D: -
V: TRBV15
size: -
DNA: TGTGCCGCCAGCGGGGACAGAAACTACGAGCAGTACTTC
CDR3: CAASGDRNYEQYF

J: TRBJ2-1
D: TRBD2
V: TRBV9
size: -
DNA: TGTGCCAGCAGCTTTAGCGGGAACTCCTTTCGCGATGAGCAGTTCTTC
CDR3: CASSFSGNSFRDEQFF

J: TRBJ2-7
D: TRBD2
V: TRBV7-6
size: -
DNA: TGTGCCAGCAGTGCCGGGACTAGCGGGAACTACGAGCAGTACTTC
CDR3: CASSAGTSGNYEQYF

J: TRBJ2-4
D: -
V: TRBV7-2
size: -
DNA: TGTGCCAGCAGCTTAGATCCGGCGGAAAACATTCAGTACTTC
CDR3: CASSLDPAENIQYF

J: TRBJ2-2
D: -
V: TRBV2
size: -
DNA: TGTGCCAGCAGTGAACAGGGCCGCACCGGGGAGCTGTTTTTT
CDR3: CASSEQGRTGELFF

J: TRBJ1-1
D: -
V: TRBV19
size: -
DNA: TGTGCCAGTAGTATTGGTCCGGGCACTGAAGCTTTCTTT
CDR3: CASSIGPGTEAFF

J: TRBJ2-2
D: -
V: TRBV6-2/TRBV6-3
size: many
DNA: TGTGCCAGCAGTTTTGACACGAACACCGGGGAGCTGTTTTTT
CDR3: CASSFDTNTGELFF

J: TRBJ2-1
D: TRBD2
V: TRBV7-8
size: -
DNA: TGTGCCAGCAGCTTAGTGGCTAGCGGGAGGGTAAATGAGCAGTTCTTC
CDR3: CASSLVASGRVNEQFF

J: TRBJ2-1
D: TRBD2
V: TRBV5-4
size: -
DNA: TGTGCCAGCAGCCGTATAGCGGGGGGGCGCGATGAGCAGTTCTTC
CDR3: CASSRIAGGRDEQFF

J: TRBJ1-6
D: -
V: TRBV4-3
size: -
DNA: TGCGCCAGCAGCCAAGGCCGGGATTCACCCCTCCACTTT
CDR3: CASSQGRDSPLHF

J: TRBJ1-6
D: TRBD1
V: TRBV7-9
size: few
DNA: TGTGCCAGCAGCTTGACAGGGTGGGGCAATTCACCCCTCCACTTT
CDR3: CASSLTGWGNSPLHF

J: TRBJ2-4
D: TRBD1
V: TRBV19
size: -
DNA: TGTGCCAGTAGTAAGGACAGGGGGAGATGGTTAGCCAAAAACATTCAGTACTTC
CDR3: CASSKDRGRWLAKNIQYF

J: TRBJ2-1
D: -
V: TRBV19
size: few
DNA: TGTGCCAGTAGTATAGACTATCTCGGGCAGTTCTTC
CDR3: CASSIDYLGQFF